This T cell receptor (beta chain) was profiled in a study of cytomegalovirus exposure and HLA in healthy donors. The primer mix had 60 Vbeta and 13 Jbeta primers. Repertoires were generated with immunoSEQ multiplex PCR, while TCRdb's copy carries only in-frame clones and drops some. The sample contains roughly 100,000 clones, 70% of which appear only once. The sequence was obtained from a man in his forties or fifties in good health and CMV-seropositive. The sequencing input was PBMCs.

The CDR3 region is CASMMGLAVYEQYF. The CDR3 coding sequence is TGTGCCAGCATGATGGGACTAGCGGTATACGAGCAGTACTTC. The chain is built from TRBV6-1 and TRBJ2-7, with 11 nucleotides matching TRBD2. The trim removed 7 bases at V and 4 bases at J, leaving 6 bases unmatched. The CDR3 runs to 14 residues. Germline values: CDR1 MNHNS, CDR2 SASEGT.